The rows below give T cell receptor beta chains drawn from one sample of a study of blood T cell repertoires in COVID-19. The data were produced by immunoSEQ multiplex PCR, yet TCRdb's version contains in-frame clones alone and is incomplete. This sample carries 120,000 or so clones, roughly four fifths of them seen once, and the ten largest clones take about 12%. The sequenced material came from peripheral blood. The receptor set was obtained from a human donor in a cohort sampled during active COVID-19. CDR3s include the opening cysteine and the closing phenylalanine or tryptophan. A D gene is named only where the DNA matches it firmly. Size is stated for part of the rows, as once, few or many counts, or as a class when the clone is expanded.

clone size,V gene,J gene,D gene,CDR3 DNA,CDR3 protein
-,TRBV5-6,TRBJ2-2,TRBD1,TGTGCCAGCAGCTGGGACAGGGGGCAAACCGGGGAGCTGTTTTTT,CASSWDRGQTGELFF
-,TRBV5-1,TRBJ2-3,TRBD2,TGCGCCAGCAGCTTGGGAACTAGCGGGGGGGCCCTAACAGATACGCAGTATTTT,CASSLGTSGGALTDTQYF
-,TRBV10-3,TRBJ2-3,-,TGTGCCATCAGCACAACCGGGACTGCATCGGATACGCAGTATTTT,CAISTTGTASDTQYF
-,TRBV4-1,TRBJ1-1,-,TGCGCCAGCAGCCAAGAAACACAGGGCCGCGAAGCTTTCTTT,CASSQETQGREAFF
-,TRBV7-9,TRBJ2-1,TRBD1,TGTGCCAGCAGCTTATCGCAGGGGGCTTTTAATGAGCAGTTCTTC,CASSLSQGAFNEQFF
-,TRBV5-1,TRBJ1-3,-,TGCGCCAGCAGCTTGGGTCCCCCAGGCTCTGGAAACACCATATATTTT,CASSLGPPGSGNTIYF
-,TRBV9,TRBJ1-3,-,TGTGCCAGCAGCCCAGGGTCTCCAGGAAACACCATATATTTT,CASSPGSPGNTIYF
-,TRBV7-2,TRBJ2-5,TRBD1,TGTGCCAGCAGCTTAGACAGGGACAGTCTTCAAGAGACCCAGTACTTC,CASSLDRDSLQETQYF
-,TRBV4-3,TRBJ1-4,TRBD1,TGCGCCAGCAGCCAAGATTTGGTGGGACAGATTAATGAAAAACTGTTTTTT,CASSQDLVGQINEKLFF
few,TRBV5-1,TRBJ2-5,-,TGCGCCAGCAGCACACTAACAGGGCTAGGAGAGACCCAGTACTTC,CASSTLTGLGETQYF
-,TRBV5-1,TRBJ1-1,TRBD1,TGCGCCAGCAGCTTGATGCAGGGGGCTACGAACACTGAAGCTTTCTTT,CASSLMQGATNTEAFF
once,TRBV7-9,TRBJ1-5,TRBD1,TGTGCCAGCAGCTTAGGGACAGGTTATCAGCCCCAGCATTTT,CASSLGTGYQPQHF
-,TRBV3-1/TRBV3-2,TRBJ2-7,TRBD1,TGTGCCAGCAGCCCATCGTCCGGGACAGGATACTCCTACGAGCAGTACTTC,CASSPSSGTGYSYEQYF
-,TRBV6-5,TRBJ2-2,TRBD2,TGTGCCAGCACTCGTTACGCGGGGGGCCCCGGGGAGCTGTTTTTT,CASTRYAGGPGELFF
-,TRBV6-1,TRBJ2-2,TRBD1,TGTGCCAGCAGTGCCCCGGGACAGGGGGCTGTTGGGGAGCTGTTTTTT,CASSAPGQGAVGELFF
-,TRBV5-1,TRBJ2-1,-,TGCGCCAGCACGGGACTCGACAATGAGCAGTTCTTC,CASTGLDNEQFF
-,TRBV9,TRBJ1-2,-,TGTGCCAGCAGCGTAGCGGACACTTTTGGCTATGGCTACACCTTC,CASSVADTFGYGYTF